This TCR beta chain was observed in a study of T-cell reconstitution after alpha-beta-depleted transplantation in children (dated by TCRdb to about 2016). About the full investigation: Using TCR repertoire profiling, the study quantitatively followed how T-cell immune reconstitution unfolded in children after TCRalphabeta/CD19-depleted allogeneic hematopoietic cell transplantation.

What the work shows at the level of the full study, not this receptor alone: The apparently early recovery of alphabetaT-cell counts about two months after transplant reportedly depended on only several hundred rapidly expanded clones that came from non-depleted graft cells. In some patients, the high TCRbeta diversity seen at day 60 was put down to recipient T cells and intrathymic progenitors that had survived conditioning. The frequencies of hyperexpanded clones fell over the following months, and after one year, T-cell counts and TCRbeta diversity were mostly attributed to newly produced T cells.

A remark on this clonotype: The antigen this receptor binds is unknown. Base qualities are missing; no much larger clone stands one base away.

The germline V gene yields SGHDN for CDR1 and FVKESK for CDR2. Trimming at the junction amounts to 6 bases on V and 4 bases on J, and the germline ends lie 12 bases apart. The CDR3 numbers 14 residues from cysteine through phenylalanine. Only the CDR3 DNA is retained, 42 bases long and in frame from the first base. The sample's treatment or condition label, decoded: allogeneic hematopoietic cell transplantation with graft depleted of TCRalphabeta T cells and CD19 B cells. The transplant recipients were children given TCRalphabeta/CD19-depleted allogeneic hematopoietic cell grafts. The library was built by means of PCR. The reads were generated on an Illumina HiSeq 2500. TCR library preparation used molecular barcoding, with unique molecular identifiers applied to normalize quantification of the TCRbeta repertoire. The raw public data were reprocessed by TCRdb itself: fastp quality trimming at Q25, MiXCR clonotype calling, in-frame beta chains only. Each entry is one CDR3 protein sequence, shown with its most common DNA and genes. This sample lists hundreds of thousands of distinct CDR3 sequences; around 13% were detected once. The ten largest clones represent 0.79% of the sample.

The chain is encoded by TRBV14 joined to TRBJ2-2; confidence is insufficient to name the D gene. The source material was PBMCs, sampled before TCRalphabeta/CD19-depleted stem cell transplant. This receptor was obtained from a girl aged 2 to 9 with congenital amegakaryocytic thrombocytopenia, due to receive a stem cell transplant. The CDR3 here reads CASSWASGTGELFF. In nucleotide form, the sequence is TGTGCCAGCAGTTGGGCTTCGGGCACCGGGGAGCTGTTTTTT. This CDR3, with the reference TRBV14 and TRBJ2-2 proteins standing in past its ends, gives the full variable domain EAGVTQFPSHSVIEKGQTVTLRCDPISGHDNLYWYRRVMGKEIKFLLHFVKESKQDESGMPNNRFLAERTGGTYSTLKVQPAELEDSGVYFCASSWASGTGELFFGEGSRLTVL.